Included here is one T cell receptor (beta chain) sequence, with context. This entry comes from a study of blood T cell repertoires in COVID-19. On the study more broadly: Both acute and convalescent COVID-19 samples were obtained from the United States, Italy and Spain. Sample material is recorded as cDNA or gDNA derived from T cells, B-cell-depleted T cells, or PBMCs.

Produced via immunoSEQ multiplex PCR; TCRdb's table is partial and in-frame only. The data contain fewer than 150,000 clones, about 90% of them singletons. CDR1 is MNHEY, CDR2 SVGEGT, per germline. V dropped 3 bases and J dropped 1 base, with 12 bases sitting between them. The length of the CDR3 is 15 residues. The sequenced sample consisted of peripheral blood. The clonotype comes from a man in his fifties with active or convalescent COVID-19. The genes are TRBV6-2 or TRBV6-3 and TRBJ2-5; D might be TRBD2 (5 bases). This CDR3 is CASSYHRGSQETQYF. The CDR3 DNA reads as TGTGCCAGCAGTTATCACCGAGGGAGCCAAGAGACCCAGTACTTC.